The sequence of this T cell receptor beta chain was determined in a study of blood T cells in healthy people across ages. The overall study: Template switching picked up about one barcoded beta molecule for each two T cells. Points from the study as a whole: Naive CD4+ cells and diversity were both higher in long-lived donors than in aged donors.

A remark on this clonotype: Its antigen remains unknown.

Sample-barcoded 5' priming and a J-beta primer mix drove a second PCR of roughly 6 to 12 cycles. One entry per CDR3 protein results from TCRdb running MiXCR on the 5' RACE reads. Here the sample spans under 950,000 distinct CDR3 sequences, 22% being singletons. The CDR3 loop spans 12 amino acids. Germline V CDR1 and CDR2: DFQATT, SNEGSKA (reference sequence). V was cut by 6 bases and J by 4 bases, with 11 bases left in between. Sequencing was done on a sample of blood. The chain is built from TRBV20-1 and TRBJ2-3; D call uncertain. This clonotype was obtained from a man between 65 and 85 years old in good health. The CDR3 coding sequence is TGCAGTGCCCTAAGATTGCCAGATACGCAGTATTTT. This codes for CSALRLPDTQYF.